What follows are 17 T cell receptor beta chains derived from one specimen sequenced in a study of PD-1 blockade in classical Hodgkin lymphoma (dated by TCRdb to the early 2020s). The sample's time point label, in plain terms: cycle 1 day 1 (C1D1), immediately before nivolumab initiation. Every trial patient had relapsed following autologous stem cell transplantation, and prior brentuximab vedotin exposure was what differed among cohorts A, B and C. Library method: the immunoSEQ multiplex PCR assay. TCRdb re-hosts the immuneACCESS table, in-frame sequences only. Its copies lack some clones; in the studies checked, an unresolved V gene accounts for under half of them, and the cause for the rest is not known. The sample table shows approximately 10,000 clones, and about 90% are seen once. The ten top clones hold 13% to 15% of the sample. The sample in question was peripheral blood mononuclear cells (PBMCs), obtained at baseline. These receptors were obtained from a human donor with classical Hodgkin lymphoma.

CDR3 sequence: CASSLALSGNTIYF. CDR3 coding DNA: TGTGCCAGCAGCTTAGCGCTCTCTGGAAACACCATATATTTT. The rearrangement joins TRBV7-2 to TRBJ1-3; no firm D call. Trimming stripped 0 bases from V and 0 bases from J, with 3 bases between. The CDR3 totals 14 residues. CDR1 is SGHTA and CDR2 is FQGNSA in the germline V gene.

The chain combines TRBV5-8 with TRBJ2-7; TRBD2 aligns across 9 bases. The CDR3 has 16 amino acids. The junction had 6 bases not matched to a gene; V was cut back by 0 bases and J by 2 bases. Germline CDR1 SGHTS, CDR2 YDEGEE. The CDR3 spells CASSLDFLAGTYEQYF. DNA for the CDR3: TGTGCCAGCAGCTTGGATTTCCTAGCGGGAACCTACGAGCAGTACTTC.

This sequence joins TRBV6-1 and TRBJ2-7; D unclear. The V gene's germline CDR1 is MNHNS and CDR2 SASEGT. The CDR3 is 17 residues long. V lost 0 bases, J lost 2 bases, and 17 bases lay in between. The CDR3 is CASSEAQRLSSAYEQYF. In nucleotides, the CDR3 is TGTGCCAGCAGTGAAGCGCAAAGGCTAAGTTCCGCCTACGAGCAGTACTTC.

This clone was counted once. J is TRBJ2-5 and V is TRBV7-2, with 7 bases matching TRBD2. After removal of 5 bases from V and 4 bases from J, the junction contained 10 bases not matched to a gene. The CDR3 loop spans 15 amino acids. The V gene's germline CDR1 is SGHTA and CDR2 FQGNSA. CDR3 bases: TGTGCCAGCAGCCGGATGGCGGGAGTGGGAGAGACCCAGTACTTC. It yields the protein CASSRMAGVGETQYF.

The V and J genes are TRBV6-5 and TRBJ1-1; no clear D gene. The CDR3 runs to 11 residues. V shed 6 bases and J shed 1 base, with 3 bases lying between them. Germline CDR1 and CDR2: MNHEY and SVGAGI. The CDR3 sequence is CASRQNTEAFF. The CDR3 DNA is TGTGCCAGCAGGCAGAACACTGAAGCTTTCTTT.

The rearrangement uses TRBV5-4 and TRBJ1-3; D is possibly TRBD1 (6 bases). Germline-derived CDR1 and CDR2 are SGHNT and YYREEE (reference sequence). The CDR3 sequence is 15 residues long. The germline V and J ends were trimmed by 0 bases and 2 bases, with 9 bases remaining between them. The CDR3, as DNA: TGTGCCAGCAGCTTGGGGGGGCTCGCTGGAAACACCATATATTTT. Translating it yields CASSLGGLAGNTIYF.

The chain recombines TRBV15 with TRBJ2-4; a possible D gene is TRBD2 (5 bases). Germline V gene sequence: CDR1 LNHNV, CDR2 YYDKDF (reference sequence). With 1 base removed from V and 3 bases from J, the gap between germline ends came to 16 bases. This CDR3 is 17 amino acids long. The CDR3 DNA follows: TGTGCCACCAGCAGAGCCAGGCAAGCGGTGGGCAAAAACATTCAGTACTTC. This sequence encodes CATSRARQAVGKNIQYF.

V gene TRBV9 combines with J gene TRBJ2-3; perhaps TRBD2 as D (6 bases). The CDR3 is 13 residues long. The ends were cut back, 2 bases at V and 10 bases at J, with 14 bases in the middle. CDR1 and CDR2 from the germline V gene are SGDLS and YYNGEE. In nucleotides, the CDR3 is TGTGCCAGCAGCGTGCGGGACTCTAAGTCGCAGTATTTT. It is translated as CASSVRDSKSQYF.

The chain couples TRBV15 to TRBJ2-7; D is perhaps TRBD2 (5 bases). Germline assignment: CDR1 LNHNV and CDR2 YYDKDF (reference sequence). The CDR3 has 14 residues. V shed 1 base and J shed 0 bases, with 7 bases lying between them. CDR3 nucleotides: TGTGCCACCAGCAGAGGACGGGGCTCCTACGAGCAGTACTTC. Translated, it gives CATSRGRGSYEQYF.

This chain uses TRBV11-3 with TRBJ2-3; weak D call: TRBD2 (5 bases). CDR3 length: 15 residues. The germline CDR1 and CDR2 sequences are SGHNT and YENEEA. Trimming stripped 3 bases from V and 1 base from J, with 11 bases between. The CDR3 DNA sequence: TGTGCCAGCAGCTTTACGCGGGCACGCACAGATACGCAGTATTTT. Amino acid sequence: CASSFTRARTDTQYF.

The rearrangement links TRBV7-2 to TRBJ1-1; D remains unclear. The CDR3 is made up of 13 amino acids. The germline V gene has CDR1 SGHTA and CDR2 FQGNSA. V lost 5 bases and J 5 bases, leaving 12 bases between the germline ends. The CDR3 reads CASSLRANTEAFF. The CDR3 region has the DNA TGTGCCAGCAGCCTAAGAGCGAATACTGAAGCTTTCTTT.

The V gene is TRBV10-3, the J gene TRBJ2-1; 7 bases map to TRBD1. The CDR3 has 17 residues. V trimming: 6 bases; J trimming: 5 bases; junction bases outside the gene matches: 16. The germline CDR1 and CDR2 sequences are ENHRY and SYGVKD. The CDR3 region has the DNA TGTGCCATCAGATCGACAGGGAGTGGAAGCTTAGACAATGAGCAGTTCTTC. This translates into CAIRSTGSGSLDNEQFF.

The V gene is TRBV5-1, the J gene TRBJ2-5, with 8 bases that match TRBD1. The J call is in doubt because the DNA end fits TRBJ2-7 better. Germline V lookup: CDR1 SGHRS, CDR2 YFSETQ. The CDR3 spans 16 residues. The CDR3 loop is CASSLSWGQVSYEQYF. The CDR3 DNA sequence: TGCGCCAGCAGCTTGTCTTGGGGACAGGTATCCTACGAGCAGTACTTC.

The V gene is TRBV15, the J gene TRBJ2-3; 8 bases are a match to TRBD2. Per the germline V gene, CDR1 is LNHNV and CDR2 is YYDKDF (reference sequence). The V segment lost 8 bases and the J segment 5 bases; nucleotides outside the gene matches: 6. The CDR3 consists of 13 residues. In DNA, the CDR3 is TGTGCCACCCGCGGGGGGCCGAAAGATACGCAGTATTTT. As protein: CATRGGPKDTQYF.

This clone was seen once. The chain recombines TRBV5-5 with TRBJ2-1; TRBD2 matches 7 bases. V shed 4 bases and J 8 bases; nucleotides not matched to a gene: 15. This CDR3 region has 16 residues. The germline gives CDR1 SGHKS, CDR2 YYEKEE (reference sequence). The CDR3 is CASSRGAGGSVDEQFF. The CDR3 DNA reads as TGTGCCAGCAGCCGCGGGGCGGGCGGGAGTGTCGATGAGCAGTTCTTC.

This chain links TRBV9 with TRBJ1-3, with a weak D call TRBD1 (6 bases). V was trimmed by 0 bases and J by 3 bases, leaving 10 bases between them. Germline lookup yields CDR1 SGDLS and CDR2 YYNGEE. CDR3 length: 15 amino acids. The CDR3 nucleotides are TGTGCCAGCAGCGTAGAGGACAGTTTTGGAAACACCATATATTTT. Protein product: CASSVEDSFGNTIYF.

This clone was observed once. The chain recombines TRBV4-1 with TRBJ2-3; the match to TRBD1 covers 7 bases. V gave up 3 bases and J gave up 5 bases; unmatched junction bases: 14. This CDR3 region has 17 residues. Germline V gene lookup returns CDR1 MGHRA and CDR2 YSYEKL. For the CDR3, the DNA is TGCGCCAGCAGCCACCCGGGCACAGCAGGGGGTCGAGATACGCAGTATTTT. This encodes CASSHPGTAGGRDTQYF.